Listed below are T cell receptor beta chains from one sample, sequenced in a study of T cells in localized non-small cell lung cancer. Method: immunoSEQ multiplex PCR; TCRdb's copy keeps in-frame clones and lacks some. The data contain about 19,000 clones, under 95% of them singletons. The sequences come from peripheral blood, collected before any cancer treatment. The receptors come from a male donor older than 55 with stage I squamous cell lung carcinoma. Both conserved end residues are part of each CDR3. The D gene is left open where the match is weak. Some rows have no size entry. The others give once, few or many, or a class for an expanded clone.

>TRBV18|NA|NA|TRBJ1-1
TGTGCCAGCTCACCAGGGGCCAGGGGGAACACTGAAGCTTTCTTT
CASSPGARGNTEAFF
>TRBV5-1|NA|TRBD1|TRBJ1-2
TGCGCCAGCAGCTTCGGGGACAGCAACTATGGCTACACCTTC
CASSFGDSNYGYTF
>TRBV10-3|NA|TRBD1|TRBJ1-1
TGTGCCATCAGACAGGGGTTGAACACTGAAGCTTTCTTT
CAIRQGLNTEAFF
>TRBV4-3|NA|TRBD2|TRBJ2-3
TGCGCCAGCAGCCGGACTAGCGGTTCGGATACGCAGTATTTT
CASSRTSGSDTQYF
>TRBV5-1|NA|TRBD2|TRBJ2-2
TGCGCCAGCAGCTTGGTATCGGGGGGAAACACCGGGGAGCTGTTTTTT
CASSLVSGGNTGELFF
>TRBV28|NA|NA|TRBJ2-6
TGTGCCAGCACCCTCTCTGGGGCCAACGTCCTGACTTTC
CASTLSGANVLTF
>TRBV28|NA|NA|TRBJ1-3
TGTGCCAGCAGTTTGCCCACCTTCTCTGGAAACACCATATATTTT
CASSLPTFSGNTIYF
>TRBV7-7|NA|TRBD2|TRBJ2-5
TGTGCCAGCAGCGGTGGACTAGCGGGAGTGGAAGAGACCCAGTACTTC
CASSGGLAGVEETQYF
>TRBV6-1|NA|NA|TRBJ1-2
TGTGCCAGCAGTGAAAACTCTCGCGGGCCGAAGTCTGGCTACACCTTC
CASSENSRGPKSGYTF
>TRBV6-5|NA|NA|TRBJ1-2
TGTGCCAGCAGTGTTCAGGGTAGTAGCTATGGCTACACCTTC
CASSVQGSSYGYTF
>TRBV14|NA|NA|TRBJ1-6
TGTGCCAGCAGCCAAGGCCATTCACCCCTCCACTTT
CASSQGHSPLHF
>TRBV2|once|TRBD2|TRBJ2-7
TGTGCCAGCAACCAAGCGGGAGGCCAATACTTC
CASNQAGGQYF
>TRBV19|once|NA|TRBJ1-5
TGTGCCAGTAGTATAGTGGATCAGCCCCAGCATTTT
CASSIVDQPQHF
>TRBV19|NA|NA|TRBJ1-3
TGTGCCACTTCCAGGGACGGCTCTGGAAACACCATATATTTT
CATSRDGSGNTIYF
>TRBV9|NA|NA|TRBJ1-6
TGTGCCAGCAGCGTAGAGTACCGAAATTCACCCCTCCACTTT
CASSVEYRNSPLHF
>TRBV21-1|NA|NA|TRBJ1-5
TGTGCCAGCAGCCCCGTGCACGGTCAGCCCCAGCATTTT
CASSPVHGQPQHF
>TRBV18|NA|NA|TRBJ2-7
TGTGCCAGCTCACCACCGGGCCGAGGAACCTACGAGCAGTACTTC
CASSPPGRGTYEQYF
>TRBV10-3|NA|TRBD1|TRBJ2-1
TGTGCCATCAGTGCGTCAGACAGGGTACAGGAGCAGTTCTTC
CAISASDRVQEQFF
>TRBV18|NA|TRBD1|TRBJ1-4
TGTGCCAGCTCGGGACAGGGAGAAGAAAAACTGTTTTTT
CASSGQGEEKLFF